This is a list of T cell receptor beta chains from one sample in a study of T cell repertoires in cytomegalovirus infection. No antigens are known for them. TCRdb reprocessed the reads via MiXCR and lists one record per CDR3 protein. The data contain tens of thousands of distinct CDR3 sequences, around 34% of them singletons. Sequenced: PBMCs, sequenced either directly or after in vitro stimulation (not recorded which). Receptors originate from a human donor in good health (CMV status not recorded). Some clones in this sample may be carry-over from other donors' samples. CDR3s include the opening cysteine and the closing phenylalanine or tryptophan. The order of the fields is V gene, clone size, D gene, J gene, CDR3 DNA, CDR3 protein. The D gene is left open where the match is weak. Only some rows state a clone size, as once, few, many or a class for expanded clones.

TRBV7-8	many	NA	TRBJ1-1	TGTGCCAGCAGCTTAGTACATTGGGATCCCAACGCTGAAGCTTTCTTT	CASSLVHWDPNAEAFF
TRBV7-8	few	TRBD2	TRBJ2-7	TGTGCCAGCAGCCCAGGACTAGCGGGAGCGTGGCAGTACTTC	CASSPGLAGAWQYF
TRBV2	NA	NA	TRBJ1-2	TGTGCCAGCAGCCTAATCCGCTATGGCTACACCTTC	CASSLIRYGYTF
TRBV10-2	few	NA	TRBJ2-3	TGCGCCAGCAGTGAATGGGGTCGACCCACAGATACGCAGTATTTT	CASSEWGRPTDTQYF
TRBV19	NA	NA	TRBJ1-6	TGTGCCAGTAGTATCGGCGGGCTGGATTCACCCCTCCACTTT	CASSIGGLDSPLHF
TRBV19	NA	NA	TRBJ2-3	TGTGCCAGTAGTATTCGAGATACGCAGTATTTT	CASSIRDTQYF
TRBV7-2	NA	TRBD1	TRBJ1-2	TGTGCCAGCAGCGAAGGGACAGGCGGGGGCTATGGCTACACCTTC	CASSEGTGGGYGYTF
TRBV29-1	many	NA	TRBJ2-5	TGCAGCTCTGGGGGGCTACAAGAGACCCAGTACTTC	CSSGGLQETQYF
TRBV6-1	NA	NA	TRBJ2-1	TGTGCCAGCAGCGGCAGGCGTCTTCTTTCCTACAATGAGCAGTTCTTC	CASSGRRLLSYNEQFF
TRBV7-9	many	NA	TRBJ1-5	TGTGCCAGCAGCTTAGAGGGGGGTCAGCCCCAGCATTTT	CASSLEGGQPQHF
TRBV7-2	many	NA	TRBJ1-1	TGTGCCAGCAGCTCCACCCCCTCGGGGCACACTGAAGCTTTCTTT	CASSSTPSGHTEAFF
TRBV5-1	NA	NA	TRBJ1-4	TGCGCCAGCAGCTTGGGTGACCTTGGAAAACTGTTTTTT	CASSLGDLGKLFF
TRBV5-1	NA	TRBD2	TRBJ2-1	TGCGCCAGCAGCTTGAACGTCCGGGAGGGCCTCGATGAGCAGTTCTTC	CASSLNVREGLDEQFF
TRBV24-1	NA	NA	TRBJ1-1	TGTGCCACCAGTGATTTGTTTAACACTGAAGCTTTCTTT	CATSDLFNTEAFF
TRBV10-2	NA	TRBD2	TRBJ2-1	TGCGCCAGCAGTGATGTAGCTAGCGGATCCGTCGAGCAGTTCTTC	CASSDVASGSVEQFF
TRBV5-1	once	TRBD1	TRBJ1-6	TGCGCCAGCAGCGCCGGGACAGGCCGGAATTCACCCCTCCACTTT	CASSAGTGRNSPLHF
TRBV19	NA	TRBD2	TRBJ2-5	TGTGCCAGTAGTCGCGAGATAGCGGGGACCCGGGGGACCCAGTACTTC	CASSREIAGTRGTQYF
TRBV19	NA	NA	TRBJ2-3	TGTGCCAGTACTCCATATGTCGGGAGCACAGATACGCAGTATTTT	CASTPYVGSTDTQYF
TRBV7-9	NA	NA	TRBJ2-6	TGTGCCAGCAGCTTAACCGGCTCTGGGGCCAACGTCCTGACTTTC	CASSLTGSGANVLTF
TRBV12-3/TRBV12-4	NA	TRBD1	TRBJ1-6	TGTGCCAGCAGTCCAAAATCGGGACAGGCCAATTCACCCCTCCACTTT	CASSPKSGQANSPLHF
TRBV2	NA	TRBD1	TRBJ1-4	TGTGCCAGCCAGAGAGGGGGCGAAAAACTGTTTTTT	CASQRGGEKLFF
TRBV29-1	NA	NA	TRBJ2-7	TGCAGCGTTGGAGGGTTCAACGAGCAGTACTTC	CSVGGFNEQYF
TRBV6-5	few	TRBD1	TRBJ2-7	TGTGCCAGCAGACCATACAGGGGTGACGCCTACGAGCAGTACTTC	CASRPYRGDAYEQYF
TRBV4-2	NA	NA	TRBJ2-1	TGTGCCAGCAGCCTCAAAGCGGAACCCAGGGGTAATGAGCAGTTCTTC	CASSLKAEPRGNEQFF
TRBV12-5	few	NA	TRBJ1-1	TGTGCTAGTGGTTTAACCGAGAACACTGAAGCTTTCTTT	CASGLTENTEAFF
TRBV7-8	many	NA	TRBJ1-4	TGTGCCAGCAGCTTAGTCCGTTTTGCCTTATCTCCCCCCACAACTAATGAAAAACTGTTTTTT	CASSLVRFALSPPTTNEKLFF
TRBV25-1	NA	NA	TRBJ2-7	TGTGCCAGCAGTAATCAGGGGCTCGTTTACGAGCAGTACTTC	CASSNQGLVYEQYF
TRBV15	many	TRBD2	TRBJ2-3	TGTGCCACCAGCAGAAAAGACTACTCGACTAGCGGGAGTCCCACAGATACGCAGTATTTT	CATSRKDYSTSGSPTDTQYF
TRBV4-1	few	TRBD1	TRBJ2-7	TGCGCCAGCAGAGAGTCTCCGGGACAGGTCTCCTACGAGCAGTACTTC	CASRESPGQVSYEQYF
TRBV11-2	NA	TRBD1	TRBJ1-1	TGTGCCAGCAGCCAGGGGGGCCCCCAAGCTTTCTTT	CASSQGGPQAFF
TRBV7-2	many	NA	TRBJ2-5	TGTGCCAGCAGCTCCACCCCTGGGGGCGAAAAGACCCAGTACTTC	CASSSTPGGEKTQYF
TRBV12-3/TRBV12-4	few	NA	TRBJ1-5	TGTGCCAGCAGTTTGCAGGCAGGGATGGGCAATCAGCCCCAGCATTTT	CASSLQAGMGNQPQHF
TRBV5-1	once	NA	TRBJ1-5	TGCGCCAGCAGCTTCGACAGTAATCAGCCCCAGCATTTT	CASSFDSNQPQHF
TRBV14	once	NA	TRBJ2-1	TGTGCCAGCAGCCAAGCAAAGGGAGTAAGAAGGAATGAGCAGTTCTTC	CASSQAKGVRRNEQFF
TRBV25-1	NA	TRBD2	TRBJ2-1	TGTGCCAGACCACCCCCTAGGACTAGATCCTACAATGAGCAGTTCTTC	CARPPPRTRSYNEQFF
TRBV7-2	many	NA	TRBJ2-7	TGTGCCAGCAGCTATGGCCCCACCTACGAGCAGTACTTC	CASSYGPTYEQYF
TRBV6-1	many	TRBD1	TRBJ1-6	TGTGCCAGCAGCCCTCCCGGACAGGGCCCCTCACCCCTCCACTTT	CASSPPGQGPSPLHF
TRBV12-3/TRBV12-4	few	TRBD1	TRBJ1-1	TGTGCCAGCAGTTCGACAGGGGGGAACACTGAAGCTTTCTTT	CASSSTGGNTEAFF
TRBV10-3	NA	TRBD1	TRBJ1-1	TGTGCCATCAGTAACGGGACAGTGTCAACTGAAGCTTTCTTT	CAISNGTVSTEAFF
TRBV25-1	few	TRBD1	TRBJ2-2	TGTGCCATTGGACAGGGGGCGAACACCGGGGAGCTGTTTTTT	CAIGQGANTGELFF
TRBV11-1	once	NA	TRBJ2-7	TGTGCCAGCACCCCCTCGGATGGCTACGAGCAGTACTTC	CASTPSDGYEQYF
TRBV2	NA	NA	TRBJ1-5	TGTGCCAGCAGTGACCCGAACAGGGAAAATCAGCCCCAGCATTTT	CASSDPNRENQPQHF
TRBV25-1	NA	NA	TRBJ1-3	TGTGCCAGCGGACTCGGGCATCTCTCTGGAAACACCATATATTTT	CASGLGHLSGNTIYF
TRBV12-3/TRBV12-4	NA	TRBD1	TRBJ1-1	TGTGCCAGCATTATAACCGGGACAGGGTACACTGAAGCTTTCTTT	CASIITGTGYTEAFF
TRBV7-2	many	TRBD2	TRBJ2-4	TGTGCCAGCAGCTTAGCGGGAGGGGACATTCAGTACTTC	CASSLAGGDIQYF
TRBV4-1	few	NA	TRBJ1-2	TGCGCCAGCAGCCAAGATGAATCGGCAAACTATGGCTACACCTTC	CASSQDESANYGYTF
TRBV5-6	NA	NA	TRBJ1-5	TGTGCCAGCAGCTTGGCCCACCTTCGTTCTTCGGGAGTTTGGCAGAGTCATCAGCCCCAGCATTTT	CASSLAHLRSSGVWQSHQPQHF
TRBV7-2	few	TRBD1	TRBJ1-6	TGTGCCAGCAGCTTAGTGAGACCAGGGGGTAATTCACCCCTCCACTTT	CASSLVRPGGNSPLHF
TRBV14	NA	NA	TRBJ2-7	TGTGCCAGCAGCCCCTACGCCGGGAGCCCCACCTACGAGCAGTACTTC	CASSPYAGSPTYEQYF
TRBV7-2	NA	NA	TRBJ2-7	TGTGCCAGCAGCCCGTCCACCTACGAGCAGTACTTC	CASSPSTYEQYF
TRBV2	NA	NA	TRBJ2-3	TGTGCCAGCAGTGCGGGGGACACAGATACGCAGTATTTT	CASSAGDTDTQYF
TRBV7-2	many	NA	TRBJ1-1	TGTGCCAGCAGCTTAAAGGTTATGGCAGGGCGGAACACTGAAGCTTTCTTT	CASSLKVMAGRNTEAFF